This T cell receptor (beta chain) derives from a study of T cell responses to AZD1222 COVID-19 vaccine. The wider study: Some second doses came at about 4 weeks and others at about 12 weeks; these were pooled. Broader study findings: Baseline seropositivity characterized only 5 or 6 AZD1222 recipients. Clonal diversity was possibly underestimated, and white British individuals and females predominated among donors. CD4 TCRs covered the whole spike, strongest at regions 160-218 and 743-854.

This clone was seen a few times. Its matching antigen is unknown. TCRdb's copy holds only in-frame clones and misses some; the assay was immunoSEQ multiplex PCR. The sample contains more than 140,000 clones, approximately 90% of which appear only once. CDR3 length: 13 amino acids. Germline V CDR1 and CDR2: MNHEY, SMNVEV (reference sequence). Trimming shortened V by 5 bases and J by 4 bases, and 11 bases separated the two germline ends. The material sequenced was peripheral blood, taken on day 0 of AZD1222 vaccination. This chain joins TRBV27 and TRBJ1-2; no definite D call. This receptor was identified in an adult in good health. CDR3 region: CASSPRPAYGYTF. In DNA, the CDR3 is TGTGCCAGCAGTCCCCGACCAGCCTATGGCTACACCTTC.